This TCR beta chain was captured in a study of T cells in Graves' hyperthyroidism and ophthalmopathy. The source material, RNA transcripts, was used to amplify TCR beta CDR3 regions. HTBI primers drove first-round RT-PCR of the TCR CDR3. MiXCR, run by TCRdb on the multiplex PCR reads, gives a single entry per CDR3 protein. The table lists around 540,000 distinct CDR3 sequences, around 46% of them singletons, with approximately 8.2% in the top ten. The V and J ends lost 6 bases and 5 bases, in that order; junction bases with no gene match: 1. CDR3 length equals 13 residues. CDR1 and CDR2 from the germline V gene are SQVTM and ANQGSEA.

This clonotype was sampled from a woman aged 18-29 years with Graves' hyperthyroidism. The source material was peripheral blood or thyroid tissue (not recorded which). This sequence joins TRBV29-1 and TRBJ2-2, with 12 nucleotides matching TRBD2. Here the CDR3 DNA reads TGCAGCGTCACTAGCGGGAGGACCGGGGAGCTGTTTTTT. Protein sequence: CSVTSGRTGELFF.